The clone carrying this TCR beta chain has only a few counts. CDR3 length: 20 amino acids. Germline CDR1 reads MDHEN; CDR2 reads SYDVKM. The J segment lost 1 base and the V segment lost 0 bases, leaving 16 bases of the junction unmatched. This record comes from a study of shared T cell receptors in the human thymus. Data came from immunoSEQ multiplex PCR; TCRdb stores just in-frame clones and leaves some out. The table lists approximately 490,000 clones, about 84% of them singletons, with about 0.013% in the top ten. These data also featured in a second study, about human thymus T cells. That paper notes: The source of the thymus tissue was resections taken during corrective heart surgery. Unrelated individuals had highly overlapping thymic repertoires, as reported in related research.

The TCR comes from a boy in the first two years of life with a congenital heart defect. Source material: thymocytes. The chain carries TRBV28 and TRBJ2-7, with 9 bases aligning to TRBD1. The CDR3 here is CASSLWGQGDGTPFSYEQYF. CDR3 nucleotides: TGTGCCAGCAGTTTATGGGGACAGGGTGATGGTACTCCTTTTTCCTACGAGCAGTACTTC.